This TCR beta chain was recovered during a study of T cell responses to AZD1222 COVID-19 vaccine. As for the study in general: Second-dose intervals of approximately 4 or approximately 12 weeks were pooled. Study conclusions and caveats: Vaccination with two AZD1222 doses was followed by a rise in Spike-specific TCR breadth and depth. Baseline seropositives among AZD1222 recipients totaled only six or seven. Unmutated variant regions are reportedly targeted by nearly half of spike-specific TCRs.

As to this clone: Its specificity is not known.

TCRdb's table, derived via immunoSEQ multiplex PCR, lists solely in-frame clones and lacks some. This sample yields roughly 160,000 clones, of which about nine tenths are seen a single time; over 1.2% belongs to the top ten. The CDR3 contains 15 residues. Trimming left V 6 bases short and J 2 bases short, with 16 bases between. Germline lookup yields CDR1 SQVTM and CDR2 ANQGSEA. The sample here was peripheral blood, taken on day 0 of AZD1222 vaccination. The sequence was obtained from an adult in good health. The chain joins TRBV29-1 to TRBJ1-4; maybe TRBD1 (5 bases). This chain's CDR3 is CSVVDTVGTNEKLFF. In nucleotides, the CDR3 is TGCAGCGTCGTGGACACGGTAGGTACTAATGAAAAACTGTTTTTT.